Listed below are T cell receptor beta chains from one sample, sequenced in a study of cytomegalovirus exposure and HLA in healthy donors. Profiled with immunoSEQ multiplex PCR; TCRdb holds only in-frame clones, not every one. Seen here are about 200,000 clones, 70% to 80% observed once, and the top ten hold approximately 0.39%. The sequenced sample was PBMCs. These receptors were taken from a male donor in good health and CMV-seropositive. Both conserved end residues are part of each CDR3. The order of the fields is clone size, V gene, J gene, D gene, CDR3 protein, CDR3 DNA. A D gene is named only where the DNA matches it firmly. For some rows the clone size is stated as once, few or many, or as a class when expanded; others skip it.

NA	TRBV18	TRBJ2-1	TRBD2	CASSRGSGSNEQFF	TGTGCCAGCTCCCGCGGGAGTGGGAGCAATGAGCAGTTCTTC
NA	TRBV19	TRBJ1-1	TRBD1	CASSAGQGVSTEAFF	TGTGCCAGTAGTGCGGGACAGGGGGTTAGCACTGAAGCTTTCTTT
once	TRBV7-2	TRBJ1-2	TRBD1	CASSRDRAGGYTF	TGTGCCAGCAGCCGAGACAGGGCGGGCGGCTACACCTTC
few	TRBV6-5	TRBJ1-1	NA	CASTRVGGTEAFF	TGTGCCAGCACCCGAGTCGGGGGAACTGAAGCTTTCTTT
few	TRBV6-6	TRBJ1-6	NA	CASSHSQELNSPLHF	TGTGCCAGCAGTCATTCACAGGAGTTAAATTCACCCCTCCACTTT
NA	TRBV6-4	TRBJ1-3	TRBD1	CAREVFRTGSGNTIYF	TGTGCCAGAGAAGTTTTTCGGACAGGTTCTGGAAACACCATATATTTT
NA	TRBV6-5	TRBJ2-7	TRBD1	CASKLPGTGGEQYF	TGTGCCAGCAAGTTGCCTGGGACAGGGGGCGAGCAGTACTTC
NA	TRBV7-9	TRBJ1-4	TRBD1	CASSQGTVTSEKLFF	TGTGCCAGCAGCCAGGGGACAGTGACCTCTGAAAAACTGTTTTTT
once	TRBV7-2	TRBJ2-1	TRBD2	CASSGFRSGGNEQFF	TGTGCCAGCAGCGGCTTTAGGAGCGGGGGTAATGAGCAGTTCTTC
NA	TRBV7-2	TRBJ1-2	NA	CASSPTDGDYGYTF	TGTGCCAGCAGCCCCACCGACGGGGATTATGGCTACACCTTC
NA	TRBV7-2	TRBJ1-6	NA	CASSWASNSPLHF	TGTGCCAGCAGCTGGGCTTCTAATTCACCCCTCCACTTT
NA	TRBV5-1	TRBJ2-3	TRBD2	CASSLASGSTDTQYF	TGCGCCAGCAGCTTGGCTAGCGGGAGCACAGATACGCAGTATTTT
few	TRBV7-2	TRBJ1-2	NA	CASSLAIGQNYGYTF	TGTGCCAGCAGCTTAGCGATAGGACAGAACTATGGCTACACCTTC
NA	TRBV28	TRBJ2-5	NA	CASRPLRNQETQYF	TGTGCCAGCAGACCCTTGAGGAACCAAGAGACCCAGTACTTC
NA	TRBV18	TRBJ1-2	NA	CASSPEGGYGYTF	TGTGCCAGCTCACCGGAGGGTGGCTATGGCTACACCTTC
NA	TRBV28	TRBJ1-1	NA	CASTWGGGRGAEAFF	TGTGCCAGCACCTGGGGGGGAGGACGGGGCGCTGAAGCTTTCTTT
NA	TRBV5-4	TRBJ2-7	NA	CASSLERGGGFSYEQYF	TGTGCCAGCAGCTTGGAGCGCGGGGGCGGATTCTCCTACGAGCAGTACTTC
once	TRBV11-3	TRBJ1-1	NA	CASSRGGGGLAEAFF	TGTGCCAGCAGCCGCGGGGGTGGAGGGCTCGCTGAAGCTTTCTTT
once	TRBV6-1	TRBJ2-7	TRBD2	CARRRGIHEQYF	TGTGCCAGGAGGCGGGGGATCCACGAGCAGTACTTC
NA	TRBV7-7	TRBJ1-4	NA	CASSRTQNEKLFF	TGTGCTAGCAGCCGGACTCAGAATGAAAAACTGTTTTTT
NA	TRBV4-1	TRBJ1-5	NA	CASSQPPDQPQHF	TGCGCCAGCAGCCAACCACCAGATCAGCCCCAGCATTTT
NA	TRBV6-4	TRBJ2-1	TRBD2	CASSTSGSLGEQFF	TGTGCCAGCAGTACTAGCGGGAGCTTGGGTGAGCAGTTCTTC
NA	TRBV5-4	TRBJ2-3	NA	CASSSRGISTDTQYF	TGTGCCAGCAGCTCCCGGGGGATTAGCACAGATACGCAGTATTTT
NA	TRBV7-9	TRBJ2-7	NA	CASSPLIRGQYF	TGTGCCAGCAGCCCCCTTATAAGGGGGCAGTACTTC
NA	TRBV27	TRBJ2-7	NA	CASSLARGNHEQYF	TGTGCCAGCAGTTTGGCGCGGGGCAACCACGAGCAGTACTTC
NA	TRBV7-3	TRBJ2-5	NA	CASSLLAGQETQYF	TGTGCCAGCAGCTTACTGGCAGGCCAAGAGACCCAGTACTTC
NA	TRBV5-4	TRBJ1-4	NA	CASSEGHIVGEKLFF	TGTGCCAGCAGTGAGGGACACATAGTCGGTGAAAAACTGTTTTTT
NA	TRBV5-1	TRBJ2-7	NA	CASSYDSSYEQYF	TGCGCCAGCAGCTACGACAGTTCCTACGAGCAGTACTTC
once	TRBV5-1	TRBJ1-2	NA	CASSLGQGNYGYTF	TGCGCCAGCAGCTTGGGCCAGGGGAACTATGGCTACACCTTC
NA	TRBV5-1	TRBJ2-2	TRBD2	CASSSRDYFTGELFF	TGCGCCAGCAGCTCACGGGACTATTTCACCGGGGAGCTGTTTTTT
NA	TRBV25-1	TRBJ2-2	NA	CASSGGGELFF	TGTGCCAGCAGTGGAGGGGGGGAGCTGTTTTTT
NA	TRBV28	TRBJ2-4	NA	CASSLWSTGFKGSIQYF	TGTGCCAGCAGTTTATGGTCTACGGGATTTAAAGGTAGCATTCAGTACTTC
NA	TRBV7-9	TRBJ1-1	TRBD1	CSSSFVPGTGNTEAFF	TGTTCCAGCAGCTTTGTGCCCGGGACAGGGAACACTGAAGCTTTCTTT
NA	TRBV25-1	TRBJ2-5	TRBD1	CASSWTGGTETQYF	TGTGCCAGCAGCTGGACAGGGGGTACAGAGACCCAGTACTTC